These T cell receptor beta chains were read from a single sample in a study of post-analysis software for immune sequencing data. MiXCR was run by TCRdb on the PCR reads, yielding one entry per CDR3 protein. The sample records hundreds of thousands of distinct CDR3 sequences, around 64% being singletons. Sequencing was done on a sample of blood. The receptor source for this set is a girl aged 2 to 10 with multiple sclerosis. CDR3s include the opening cysteine and the closing phenylalanine or tryptophan. D genes are given only for firm matches. Clone size is shown for a subset of rows, as once, few, many or a class of expanded clone.

v_call,clone_size,j_call,cdr3_length,d_call,cdr3_nt,cdr3_aa
TRBV27,.,TRBJ2-7,15,TRBD2,TGTGCCAGCAGTCTCGGGGGAAGCGGGAGATACGAGCAGTACTTC,CASSLGGSGRYEQYF
TRBV7-9,once,TRBJ2-7,13,TRBD2,TGTGCCAGCAGCTGGACTAGTGCCTACGAGCAGTACTTC,CASSWTSAYEQYF
TRBV6-1,.,TRBJ1-2,17,TRBD1,TGTGCCAGCAGTCCGGGACAGGGGGCGAAAGCTAACTATGGCTACACCTTC,CASSPGQGAKANYGYTF
TRBV5-8,few,TRBJ2-7,14,.,TGTGCCAGCAGCCCCCTGGGGGACTCCTACGAGCAGTACTTC,CASSPLGDSYEQYF
TRBV6-6,.,TRBJ2-5,17,TRBD2,TGTGCCAGCAGTTACTCGATGGGACTAGGGCCTGGGGAGACCCAGTACTTC,CASSYSMGLGPGETQYF
TRBV29-1,few,TRBJ2-5,13,.,TGCAGCGTTGAGGGTGGGGAGAGAAAGACCCAGTACTTC,CSVEGGERKTQYF
TRBV20-1,.,TRBJ2-3,19,.,TGCAGTGCTAGGAGGGGGAGAGTGGGGGTCGGAGCTAGCACAGATACGCAGTATTTT,CSARRGRVGVGASTDTQYF
TRBV6-2/TRBV6-3,.,TRBJ1-2,14,TRBD1,TGTGCCAGCAGTTCCTCCGGACAGGGCAGTGGCTACACCTTC,CASSSSGQGSGYTF
TRBV7-2,.,TRBJ2-1,20,TRBD2,TGTGCCAGCAGCTTGCCGCTGGATGGGACTAGCGGGACCTCGGGGAATGAGCAGTTCTTC,CASSLPLDGTSGTSGNEQFF
TRBV29-1,.,TRBJ1-1,13,.,TGCAGCGTCCCTGGACCAGCGAACACTGAAGCTTTCTTT,CSVPGPANTEAFF
TRBV7-2,.,TRBJ1-2,15,TRBD1,TGTGCCAGCAGTTTAGCTCAGGGGGCGAACTATGGCTACACCTTC,CASSLAQGANYGYTF
TRBV29-1,few,TRBJ2-5,12,.,TGCAGCGTCAGGGGGGGCCCAGAGACCCAGTACTTC,CSVRGGPETQYF
TRBV24-1,few,TRBJ2-1,18,.,TGTGCCACCAGTGTGGGATCTCATACGGACAGAATATACAATGAGCAGTTCTTC,CATSVGSHTDRIYNEQFF
TRBV10-2,.,TRBJ1-6,12,.,TGCGCCAGCGGGACCTATAATTCACCCCTCCACTTT,CASGTYNSPLHF
TRBV6-2/TRBV6-3,.,TRBJ2-6,17,.,TGTGCCAGCAGTTCCGAGACCGGACGTTCTGGGGCCAACGTCCGGACTTTC,CASSSETGRSGANVRTF
TRBV5-1,.,TRBJ1-1,15,.,TGCGCCAGCAGCCCGAGGGACAACATGAACACTGAAGCTTTCTTT,CASSPRDNMNTEAFF
TRBV29-1,few,TRBJ1-1,14,TRBD1,TGCAGCGTGAGGACAGGGATCGTGGGTACTGAAGCTTTCTTT,CSVRTGIVGTEAFF
TRBV20-1,.,TRBJ2-1,14,TRBD2,TGCAGTGCTAGCACACTAGCGGGCTACAATGAGCAGTTCTTC,CSASTLAGYNEQFF
TRBV12-3/TRBV12-4,.,TRBJ1-2,12,.,TGTGCCAGCAGCCCGGTGATCTATGGCTACACCTTC,CASSPVIYGYTF
TRBV20-1,many,TRBJ2-3,11,.,TGCAGTGCTAGAAGCACAGATACGCAGTATTTT,CSARSTDTQYF
TRBV20-1,.,TRBJ2-1,13,TRBD2,TGCAGTGCCGGAGCGGGGGGAGGCAATGAGCAGTTCTTC,CSAGAGGGNEQFF
TRBV10-2,.,TRBJ1-2,14,.,TGCGCCGGCAGTGAGTCGCCCGGGAACTATGGCTACACCTTC,CAGSESPGNYGYTF
TRBV7-2,.,TRBJ2-3,14,TRBD1,TGTGCCAGCAGACTCGGACAGGGGAGGGATACGCAGTATTTT,CASRLGQGRDTQYF
TRBV20-1,few,TRBJ1-5,15,.,TGCAGTGCTAGAGAGGGGGCCTTGGGGGGTCAGCCCCAGCATTTT,CSAREGALGGQPQHF
TRBV20-1,.,TRBJ1-1,14,TRBD1,TGCAGTGCTAGAAGTTGGGACAGGGGGAGTGAAGCTTTCTTT,CSARSWDRGSEAFF
TRBV7-9,few,TRBJ2-7,17,TRBD2,TGTGCCAGCAGCTCCAGGACGGCTAGCGGGATGTCCTACGAGCAGTACTTC,CASSSRTASGMSYEQYF